A selection of T cell receptor beta chains follows, all from one sample in a study of OX40 agonist ivuxolimab in advanced cancers. Clones were read by immunoSEQ multiplex PCR, and TCRdb kept only the in-frame ones, dropping some. The sample holds tens of thousands of clones, approximately 80% seen once. Here the sequenced sample was CD4+ or CD8+ T cells sorted from blood, taken in a trial of the OX40 agonist ivuxolimab. The receptors come from an adult with an advanced solid tumor such as melanoma, head and neck, liver or kidney cancer. CDR3s include the opening cysteine and the closing phenylalanine or tryptophan. A D gene is named only where the DNA matches it firmly. Rows give clone size only sometimes, using once, few, many, or a class for an expanded clone.

cdr3_length clone_size d_call j_call v_call cdr3_nt cdr3_aa
12 - - TRBJ1-3 TRBV30 TGTGCCTGGAGGCCACGAACCCGCCCCATATATTTT CAWRPRTRPIYF
14 - - TRBJ1-1 TRBV7-3 TGTGCCAGCAGCCCCCAGGGGACGAACACTGAAGCTTTCTTT CASSPQGTNTEAFF
16 - TRBD2 TRBJ2-3 TRBV7-8 TGTGCCAGCGGTACTAGCGGGGGGGGGAGCACAGATACGCAGTATTTT CASGTSGGGSTDTQYF
14 - TRBD1 TRBJ2-3 TRBV11-3 TGTGCCAGCAGTCTTACAGGGGCGAGGGATACGCAGTATTTT CASSLTGARDTQYF
13 once - TRBJ2-7 TRBV28 TGTGCCAGCAATCTATCCGGGACTTCTGATTTGTACTTC CASNLSGTSDLYF
14 - - TRBJ2-2 TRBV2 TGTGCCAGCAGTGAAGGCGGAAACACCGGGGAGCTGTTTTTT CASSEGGNTGELFF
14 - - TRBJ1-1 TRBV19 TGTGCCAGTAGTACCGGTCAGGGAGGGGACAAAGCTTTCTTT CASSTGQGGDKAFF
15 - TRBD2 TRBJ2-2 TRBV23-1 TGCGCCAGCAGTCCACTAGCGGGGGCCCCCGGGGAGCTGTTTTTT CASSPLAGAPGELFF
14 - - TRBJ1-2 TRBV6-1 TGTGCCAGCAGGAGATTCGGGGAGAGGTATGGCTACACCTTC CASRRFGERYGYTF
12 - TRBD1 TRBJ2-7 TRBV28 TGTGCCAGCAGTGGGGACAGGGACGAGCAGTACTTC CASSGDRDEQYF
16 few - TRBJ2-2 TRBV6-6 TGTGCCAGCAGGCGGAATGTCATGGGGTATGCCGGGGAGCTGTTTTTT CASRRNVMGYAGELFF
13 - - TRBJ1-1 TRBV11-3 TGTGCCAGCAGCTTAGGAGGGAACACTGAAGCTTTCTTT CASSLGGNTEAFF
13 - - TRBJ1-3 TRBV6-5 TGTGCCAGCAGTCTTGTCTCTGGAAACACCATATATTTT CASSLVSGNTIYF
16 few TRBD1 TRBJ2-3 TRBV9 TGTGCCAGCAGCAACCGACAGGGACCCTACACAGATACGCAGTATTTT CASSNRQGPYTDTQYF
15 - - TRBJ2-2 TRBV21-1 TGTGCCAGCAGCAAAGGAGGACAGGGATTCGGGGAGCTGTTTTTT CASSKGGQGFGELFF
14 - - TRBJ2-5 TRBV5-1 TGCGCCAGTCGATCCGACAGCGCCCAAGAGACCCAGTACTTC CASRSDSAQETQYF
14 once - TRBJ1-2 TRBV19 TGTGCCAGTACCGATCCCCGGGCACCTTATGGCTACACCTTC CASTDPRAPYGYTF
14 few TRBD1 TRBJ1-2 TRBV6-5 TGTGCCAGCAGTCGGGACAGTGGACCGTATGGCTACACCTTC CASSRDSGPYGYTF
15 - TRBD2 TRBJ2-4 TRBV30 TGTGCCTGGACCCGACTAGCGGGGGGGCAGGGCATTCAGTACTTC CAWTRLAGGQGIQYF
14 - - TRBJ1-1 TRBV27 TGTGCCAGCAGTTTAGGAAAAGTGAACACTGAAGCTTTCTTT CASSLGKVNTEAFF
15 - - TRBJ2-6 TRBV2 TGTGCCAGCAGTGGAGGAGGACGTAGGGCCAACGTCCTGACTTTC CASSGGGRRANVLTF
13 - TRBD1 TRBJ2-2 TRBV19 TGTGCCATCCGACAGGGGAACACCGGGGAGCTGTTTTTT CAIRQGNTGELFF
16 - - TRBJ2-3 TRBV9 TGTGCCAGCAGCGTAGCGGGAATGGGGGCAGCAGATACGCAGTATTTT CASSVAGMGAADTQYF
16 - - TRBJ2-1 TRBV18 TGTGCCAGCTCACCAACCGAAGGGGTTGTTTACAATGAGCAGTTCTTC CASSPTEGVVYNEQFF
14 - - TRBJ1-3 TRBV30 TGTGCCTGGAGTGTACGGCGCACCGGAAACACCATATATTTT CAWSVRRTGNTIYF
16 - - TRBJ1-3 TRBV5-1 TGCGCCAGCAGCTTATTAGCAGGAATAAAGGGAAACACCATATATTTT CASSLLAGIKGNTIYF
12 - - TRBJ2-5 TRBV7-7 TGTGCCAGCAGTCGTGACAGAGAGACCCAGTACTTC CASSRDRETQYF
15 - TRBD2 TRBJ2-7 TRBV19 TGTGCCAGTAGTATATTGCTAGCGGGGGCCTACGAGCAGTACTTC CASSILLAGAYEQYF
15 - - TRBJ2-3 TRBV4-2 TGTGCCAGCAGCCAAGCCCAGGCCGGCACAGATACGCAGTATTTT CASSQAQAGTDTQYF
16 once - TRBJ1-2 TRBV7-6 TGTGCCAGCAGCTTAGGATCCCCCGCAGGGGCGTATGGCTACACCTTC CASSLGSPAGAYGYTF
11 - - TRBJ2-5 TRBV2 TGTGCCAGCAGATCTGAGGAGACCCAGTACTTC CASRSEETQYF
11 - - TRBJ2-2 TRBV10-2 TGCGCCAGCTCAGAGGACGGGGAGCTGTTTTTT CASSEDGELFF
13 - - TRBJ2-3 TRBV6-6 TGTGCCAGCAGCCTTGGTCTCACAGATACGCAGTATTTT CASSLGLTDTQYF
13 - - TRBJ1-5 TRBV30 TGTGCCTGGAGTGATGGTGAGAGTAGGGCCCAGCATTTT CAWSDGESRAQHF
13 few - TRBJ1-2 TRBV7-2 TGTGCCAGCAACCGCCAGGGTGAGGGGGGCTACACCTTC CASNRQGEGGYTF
13 - - TRBJ1-1 TRBV10-1 TGCGCCAGCAGTGTGGGCAGGGACACTGAAGCTTTCTTT CASSVGRDTEAFF
13 - - TRBJ2-1 TRBV7-3 TGTGCCAGCAGCTTAAATCCGACAGGTGAGCAGTTCTTC CASSLNPTGEQFF
15 - - TRBJ1-2 TRBV5-8 TGTGCCAGCAGCTTGAGGCCAGGCGAGAACTATGGCTACACCTTC CASSLRPGENYGYTF
14 - TRBD1 TRBJ2-2 TRBV28 TGTGCCAGCAGACACGGACAGGCCACCGGGGAGCTGTTTTTT CASRHGQATGELFF
16 - - TRBJ2-7 TRBV7-2 TGTGCCAGCAGCTTAACAGGGTTCGGGGGGTCCTACGAGCAGTACTTC CASSLTGFGGSYEQYF
17 - TRBD2 TRBJ2-6 TRBV4-2 TGTGCCAGCAGCCAAGTGGGGAGGGGCTCTGGGGCCAACGTCCTGACTTTC CASSQVGRGSGANVLTF
15 - TRBD2 TRBJ2-7 TRBV7-2 TGTGCCAGCAGCTGGGGACTAGCGGGGACCAACGGGCAGTACTTC CASSWGLAGTNGQYF